This TCR beta chain was observed in a study of blood T cell repertoires in COVID-19. Assay: immunoSEQ multiplex PCR; the TCRdb copy retains only in-frame clones and omits some. The table lists 65,000 or so clones, roughly four fifths of them singletons. Sequenced sample: peripheral blood. This receptor was taken from a man in his sixties with acute or convalescent COVID-19.

The CDR3 DNA reads as TGCGCCAGCAGCTTGGACGGTAGTGGTTCACCCCTCCACTTT. It is translated as CASSLDGSGSPLHF. The rearrangement uses TRBV5-1 and TRBJ1-6; D gene uncertain. Germline V gene lookup returns CDR1 SGHRS and CDR2 YFSETQ. V shed 0 bases and J shed 9 bases, with 10 bases lying between them. CDR3 length: 14 residues.